A single sample gave rise to the 2 T cell receptor beta chains below, sequenced in a study of shared clonotypes between healthy human individuals. Sequencing used immunoSEQ multiplex PCR; TCRdb keeps in-frame clones, though not all of them. The data show 2 million to 2.5 million clones, over 85% seen once. Sequenced material: naive CD4+ T cells sorted from blood. Subset meaning: CD45RA+ positively selected. These receptors originate from a young man in good health.

The chain uses TRBV14 and TRBJ2-1; D is ambiguous. Germline values: CDR1 SGHDN, CDR2 FVKESK. The V end lost 5 bases, the J end lost 5 bases, and 10 bases lay between the germline ends. This CDR3 comprises 13 residues. The CDR3 DNA sequence: TGTGCCAGCAGCTTCTCTACAGACAATGAGCAGTTCTTC. Residues: CASSFSTDNEQFF.

The V call is TRBV5-6, the J call TRBJ1-2; TRBD1 might be the D (5 bases). Trimming shortened V by 4 bases and J by 5 bases, and 12 bases separated the two germline ends. Germline V gene lookup returns CDR1 SGHDT and CDR2 YYEEEE. The CDR3 length is 13 residues. CDR3 amino acids: CASSAGRGYGYTF. The CDR3 DNA reads TGTGCCAGCAGCGCGGGTAGGGGTTATGGCTACACCTTC.